This TCR beta chain was obtained from a study of T cells in Graves' hyperthyroidism and ophthalmopathy. Findings and caveats of the study: Separation of ophthalmopathy from stable hyperthyroidism was achieved by a 13 V-J model. Blood also contained most expanded thyroid clonotypes above 0.001.

Participants, patients aged 18 to 65, had newly diagnosed hyperthyroidism with a duration under 2 months. PBMCs stemmed from over 7.5 ml fresh peripheral blood. It was RNA transcripts that yielded the amplified TCR beta CDR3 regions. First-round RT-PCR with HTBI primers amplified the TCR CDR3 region. TCRdb reprocessed the multiplex PCR reads via MiXCR and lists one record per CDR3 protein. The top ten clones hold more than 7% of a sample with hundreds of thousands of distinct CDR3 sequences, roughly 40% of them seen once. Worth noting for this clonotype: The antigen is undetermined.

The germline CDR1 and CDR2 sequences are DFQATT and SNEGSKA (reference sequence). V shed 0 bases and J shed 2 bases, with 10 bases lying between them. CDR3 length: 14 residues. The source is a man between 18 and 29 years old with Graves' hyperthyroidism. The V and J genes are TRBV20-1 and TRBJ1-1, with D perhaps matching TRBD1 (5 bases). Sequenced material: blood. For the CDR3, the DNA is TGCAGTGCTAGAGATCCGGGGGTTAACACTGAAGCTTTCTTT. It yields the protein CSARDPGVNTEAFF.